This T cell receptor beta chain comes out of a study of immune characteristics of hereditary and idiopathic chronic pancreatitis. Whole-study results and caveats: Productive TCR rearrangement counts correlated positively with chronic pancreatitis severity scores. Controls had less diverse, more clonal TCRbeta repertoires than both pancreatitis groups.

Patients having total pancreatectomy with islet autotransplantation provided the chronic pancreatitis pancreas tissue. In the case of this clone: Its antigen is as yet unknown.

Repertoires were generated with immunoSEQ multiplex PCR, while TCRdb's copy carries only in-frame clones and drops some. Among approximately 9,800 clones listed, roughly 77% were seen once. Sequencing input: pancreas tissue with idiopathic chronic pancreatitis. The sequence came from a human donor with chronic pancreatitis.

The CDR3 DNA sequence: TGTGCCAGCAGTGAAAGGGACAGGGGGTTCAATCAGCCCCAGCATTTT. Amino acid sequence: CASSERDRGFNQPQHF. V gene TRBV2 combines with J gene TRBJ1-5, with 11 bases matching TRBD1. Germline-derived CDR1 and CDR2 are SNHLY and FYNNEI. J was trimmed by 3 bases and V by 2 bases; bases with no gene match: 3. The CDR3 consists of 16 residues.